Listed below are T cell receptor beta chains from one sample, sequenced in a study of blood T cell repertoires in COVID-19. Profiling relied on immunoSEQ multiplex PCR, and the TCRdb table lists in-frame clones only, not all of them. The sample records 110,000 or so clones, around 84% being singletons. The sample comprised peripheral blood. These receptors all stem from a middle-aged man with acute or convalescent COVID-19. Both conserved end residues are part of each CDR3.

>TRBV2|TRBJ2-7
CASSAGQGSVEQYF
>TRBV5-1|TRBJ2-7
CASSTGVEQYF
>TRBV11-3|TRBJ2-7
CASSPSYSYEQYF
>TRBV19|TRBJ1-3
CASTPGVSGNTIYF
>TRBV6-4|TRBJ1-4
CASSQEQARLEKLFF
>TRBV6-5|TRBJ1-3
CASSSTGHLSGNTIYF
>TRBV19|TRBJ2-7
CASSIGPLSYEQYF
>TRBV9|TRBJ1-1
CASSAGLGLEAFF
>TRBV24-1|TRBJ2-7
CATSDTGAGVVDEQYF
>TRBV4-1|TRBJ2-2
CASSQGQSIRRDTGELFF
>TRBV4-3|TRBJ2-5
CASSQDIGGIRTQYF
>TRBV5-1|TRBJ1-1
CASSKTGMNTEAFF
>TRBV25-1|TRBJ1-1
CASRGGLTNTEAFF
>TRBV5-1|TRBJ2-2
CASSPDRTNTGELFF
>TRBV24-1|TRBJ2-2
CATSDPGRGRTGELFF
>TRBV6-5|TRBJ1-1
CASTQGGGRRAFF
>TRBV11-2|TRBJ2-4
CASSLGGGQGEIQYF
>TRBV27|TRBJ1-1
CASSAGALGTEAFF
>TRBV12-3/TRBV12-4|TRBJ1-1
CASSDRDTEAFF
>TRBV9|TRBJ2-7
CASSVQGGSYEQYF
>TRBV2|TRBJ1-6
CASDGTGNSPLHF
>TRBV29-1|TRBJ2-5
CSGRRGWETQYF
>TRBV9|TRBJ2-2
CASSVVLTGELFF
>TRBV19|TRBJ2-3
CASTDRADTQYF
>TRBV9|TRBJ2-1
CASSPGSVNNEQFF
>TRBV9|TRBJ1-2
CASSEGTGGTNYGYTF
>TRBV3-1/TRBV3-2|TRBJ2-3
CASSQVLAGGTDTQYF
>TRBV11-2|TRBJ2-5
CASSRTGRRGTQYF
>TRBV6-4|TRBJ1-6
CASSRHGTGEGYNSPLHF
>TRBV28|TRBJ2-7
CASSSGTGLYEQYF
>TRBV2|TRBJ2-3
CASSQIFGGGVGTDTQYF
>TRBV5-1|TRBJ2-5
CASSLGGQGLASRETQYF
>TRBV7-9|TRBJ2-3
CASSLAGRESTDTQYF
>TRBV7-2|TRBJ2-3
CASSSWAGGPDTQYF
>TRBV24-1|TRBJ2-3
CATSGVTSGGTDTQYF
>TRBV10-1|TRBJ2-3
CASTSPGQERDTQYF
>TRBV10-3|TRBJ2-3
CAISPEGTDTQYF
>TRBV7-9|TRBJ2-3
CASSLDGGEDTDTQYF
>TRBV4-2|TRBJ2-3
CASSQGTSGVDTQYF
>TRBV2|TRBJ2-3
CASSPGLVTDTQYF
>TRBV27|TRBJ1-6
CASRPSLIVRDRSSSYNSPLHF
>TRBV5-5|TRBJ2-1
CASSFRGDYNEQFF
>TRBV24-1|TRBJ2-1
CATSDWQGLGHEQFF
>TRBV9|TRBJ1-1
CASSVDSGGYGTEAFF
>TRBV19|TRBJ2-1
CASSTGDDSSSYNEQFF
>TRBV10-2|TRBJ2-3
CASSERGGADTQYF
>TRBV29-1|TRBJ1-2
CSVGRENYGYTF
>TRBV7-2|TRBJ1-4
CASSPTGGGEKLFF
>TRBV27|TRBJ2-3
CASSFRPQYF
>TRBV19|TRBJ2-5
CASSKTQGVGPETQYF
>TRBV6-5|TRBJ2-7
CASSHPERGVYEQYF
>TRBV24-1|TRBJ2-1
CATSDFAGLGLDEQFF
>TRBV3-1/TRBV3-2|TRBJ1-2
CASSPDPQGLYGYTF
>TRBV5-5|TRBJ2-7
CASSLAPIYEQYF
>TRBV7-9|TRBJ2-3
CASSLVGQQYF
>TRBV9|TRBJ2-7
CASSVEGAYEQYF
>TRBV5-1|TRBJ1-1
CASTLTGGVTEAFF
>TRBV6-5|TRBJ1-2
CASRTPVGYTF
>TRBV30|TRBJ2-3
CAWMGLSTGTDTQYF
>TRBV10-3|TRBJ2-7
CAISERDRSYEQYF